This T cell receptor beta chain is from a study of cytomegalovirus exposure and HLA in healthy donors. CDR1 and CDR2 (germline): MNHNY, SVGAGI (reference sequence). V dropped 1 base and J dropped 1 base, with 8 bases sitting between them. This CDR3 region has 14 residues. Study-wide results and limits: Presence/absence analysis assumed near-uniform sequencing depth across donors.

The PCR made use of 60 Vbeta and 13 Jbeta primers. Data came from immunoSEQ multiplex PCR; TCRdb stores just in-frame clones and leaves some out. This sample has around 120,000 clones, with 81% found just once. For this clone: Its matching antigen is unknown.

The rearrangement joins TRBV6-6 to TRBJ2-7, with D possibly TRBD2 on 6 matching bases. The sequenced sample was PBMCs. This sequence originates from a man younger than 30 in good health and CMV-seronegative. The CDR3 nucleotides read TGTGCCAGCAGTTACTTGAGCGGGTCCTACGAGCAGTACTTC. Its protein is CASSYLSGSYEQYF.